Listed here are 29 T cell receptor beta chains from one sample, sequenced in a study of cytomegalovirus exposure and HLA in healthy donors. The PCR ran on 60 Vbeta and 13 Jbeta primers. The protocol was immunoSEQ multiplex PCR, while the TCRdb copy is restricted to in-frame clones and leaves out a portion. The sample lists roughly 43,000 clones, 50% to 75% seen once, with roughly 9.3% in the top ten. The sequencing sample was made of PBMCs. The receptors derive from a human donor in good health.

The chain recombines TRBV14 with TRBJ1-2, with TRBD1 matching 8 bases. This CDR3 has 13 amino acids. Trimming cost V 2 bases and J 7 bases; bases outside gene matches: 3. Germline V CDR1 and CDR2: SGHDN, FVKESK. The CDR3 sequence: CASSQQGAGGYTF. In nucleotides, the CDR3 is TGTGCCAGCAGCCAACAGGGGGCCGGTGGCTACACCTTC.

The chain couples TRBV18 to TRBJ2-7; tentatively, D is TRBD1 (6 bases). V lost 3 bases, J lost 3 bases, and 9 bases lay in between. The CDR3 runs 13 residues. CDR1 is KGHSH, CDR2 LQKENI, per germline. CDR3 protein: CASSPTGFYEQYF. CDR3 DNA sequence: TGTGCCAGCTCACCGACAGGTTTCTACGAGCAGTACTTC.

The chain links TRBV4-2 to TRBJ2-2; 10 nucleotides align to TRBD2. CDR1 is LGHNA, CDR2 YNFKEQ, per germline. CDR3 length: 15 residues. V lost 3 bases, J lost 8 bases, and 6 bases stayed unmatched. CDR3 loop: CASSQPSGGSGELFF. The DNA of the CDR3 is TGTGCCAGCAGCCAGCCTAGCGGGGGTTCGGGGGAGCTGTTTTTT.

This chain links TRBV6-1 with TRBJ2-3, with D tentatively TRBD1 (7 bases). The germline CDR1 and CDR2 sequences are MNHNS and SASEGT. The V and J ends lost 3 bases and 0 bases respectively, with 10 bases between them. This CDR3 spans 15 amino acids. The CDR3 reads CASSEGGQSTDTQYF. CDR3 nucleotide sequence: TGTGCCAGCAGTGAGGGGGGACAGAGCACAGATACGCAGTATTTT.

This clone was recorded only once. This chain uses TRBV25-1 with TRBJ1-5; weak D call: TRBD1 (5 bases). The length of the CDR3 is 14 residues. The V end lost 6 bases, the J end lost 0 bases, and 9 bases lay between the germline ends. In germline, CDR1 is MGHDK, CDR2 SYGVNS. The CDR3 sequence: CASRDTASNQPQHF. DNA of the CDR3: TGTGCCAGCAGGGACACAGCTAGCAATCAGCCCCAGCATTTT.

The chain recombines TRBV15 with TRBJ1-1, with D uncertain. Germline CDR1 and CDR2: LNHNV and YYDKDF (reference sequence). The CDR3 extends over 13 amino acids. V lost 3 bases to trimming and J lost 5 bases, with 10 bases between them. This chain's CDR3 is CATSSAAGTEAFF. CDR3 sequence (DNA): TGTGCCACCAGCAGTGCTGCGGGGACTGAAGCTTTCTTT.

The genes are TRBV4-1 and TRBJ1-2, with D possibly matching TRBD1 (6 bases). Per germline, CDR1 MGHRA and CDR2 YSYEKL. Trimming stripped 3 bases from V and 3 bases from J, with 14 bases between. The CDR3 contains 15 residues. The CDR3: CASSQGRGSDYGYTF. CDR3 in DNA: TGCGCCAGCAGCCAGGGCAGGGGAAGTGACTATGGCTACACCTTC.

The rearrangement joins TRBV2 to TRBJ2-3; perhaps TRBD2 as D (6 bases). The germline CDR1 and CDR2 sequences are SNHLY and FYNNEI. The CDR3 has 14 residues. The V end lost 4 bases, the J end lost 1 base, and 9 bases lay between the germline ends. The CDR3 loop is CASSVGTGTDTQYF. The CDR3 region has the DNA TGTGCCAGCAGTGTAGGGACTGGCACAGATACGCAGTATTTT.

This clone occurred a few times. The chain employs TRBV15 and TRBJ1-5; D gene uncertain. Germline CDR1 is LNHNV and CDR2 is YYDKDF (reference sequence). This CDR3 is built from 12 residues. V was pared by 0 bases and J by 6 bases, with 3 bases between. This CDR3 reads CATSRDRQPQHF. The CDR3 DNA reads TGTGCCACCAGCAGAGATCGTCAGCCCCAGCATTTT.

V and J are TRBV10-3 and TRBJ1-5; D uncertain. V was trimmed by 1 base and J by 4 bases, leaving 14 bases between them. Germline CDR1 and CDR2: ENHRY and SYGVKD. The CDR3 consists of 16 residues. CDR3 coding DNA: TGTGCCATCAGTGAGTTCGCCGGGAGTGGGAATCAGCCCCAGCATTTT. It translates to CAISEFAGSGNQPQHF.

The chain has TRBV6-1 and TRBJ1-5; D is undetermined. The CDR3 extends over 12 amino acids. The ends were cut back, 4 bases at V and 5 bases at J, with 6 bases in the middle. The germline V gene has CDR1 MNHNS and CDR2 SASEGT. The CDR3 nucleotides read TGTGCCAGCAGTGGGCCTTATCAGCCCCAGCATTTT. This encodes CASSGPYQPQHF.

This clone has only one observation. V usage is TRBV5-1 and J usage is TRBJ1-5; D uncertain. CDR1 and CDR2 (germline): SGHRS, YFSETQ. Trimming pared 3 bases from V and 4 bases from J, leaving 11 bases between. CDR3 size: 14 residues. CDR3 sequence reads: CASSYLNMNQPQHF. The DNA for the CDR3 is TGCGCCAGCAGCTACCTAAATATGAATCAGCCCCAGCATTTT.

The rearrangement joins TRBV7-2 to TRBJ2-1; no reliable D call. Germline assignment: CDR1 SGHTA and CDR2 FQGNSA. The V and J ends lost 3 bases and 0 bases respectively, with 9 bases between them. CDR3 size: 15 residues. CDR3 amino acids: CASSFLRSSYNEQFF. In nucleotides, the CDR3 is TGTGCCAGCAGCTTTCTCCGGAGCTCCTACAATGAGCAGTTCTTC.

The rearrangement joins TRBV28 to TRBJ1-2; no firm D call. This CDR3 comprises 14 residues. The germline V gene has CDR1 MDHEN and CDR2 SYDVKM. Trimming shortened V by 6 bases and J by 4 bases, and 15 bases separated the two germline ends. The CDR3 bases are TGTGCCAGCAGCTTCGGACTGCCAATCTATGGCTACACCTTC. This sequence encodes CASSFGLPIYGYTF.

The table lists this clone with a few counts. The rearrangement uses TRBV7-6 and TRBJ1-6, with D perhaps TRBD1 (6 bases). The ends were cut back, 1 base at V and 7 bases at J, with 17 bases in the middle. Germline V gene data show CDR1 as SGHVS and CDR2 as FNYEAQ. The CDR3 length is 17 residues. The DNA for the CDR3 is TGTGCCAGCAGCTTAGGGACCGGGGGGCAAGCCAATTCACCCCTCCACTTT. Translated: CASSLGTGGQANSPLHF.

This clone was found once. The V and J genes are TRBV18 and TRBJ2-2; D possibly corresponds to TRBD1 (6 bases). This CDR3 contains 14 residues. The germline CDR1 and CDR2 sequences are KGHSH and LQKENI. V was cut by 3 bases and J by 5 bases, with 10 bases left in between. CDR3 nucleotides: TGTGCCAGCTCACCGGACAGAACAACCGGGGAGCTGTTTTTT. It specifies CASSPDRTTGELFF.

This sequence joins TRBV10-2 and TRBJ2-7; the match to TRBD2 covers 7 bases. Germline V gene lookup returns CDR1 WSHSY and CDR2 SAAADI. The length of the CDR3 is 16 residues. The J segment lost 4 bases and the V segment lost 6 bases, leaving 15 bases of the junction unmatched. CDR3 sequence reads: CASRPLTSGDGYEQYF. CDR3 sequence (DNA): TGCGCCAGCAGGCCCCTAACGAGCGGGGATGGGTACGAGCAGTACTTC.

The V gene is TRBV5-1, the J gene TRBJ1-2, with 9 bases lining up with TRBD1. The germline CDR1 and CDR2 sequences are SGHRS and YFSETQ. With V trimmed by 4 bases and J by 8 bases, 9 bases remained unmatched. The CDR3 is 14 amino acids. The CDR3 nucleotides are TGCGCCAGCAGCGATCCGGGACAGGGACAAGGCTACACCTTC. Protein product: CASSDPGQGQGYTF.

The chain employs TRBV7-9 and TRBJ1-3; D remains unclear. This CDR3 is built from 13 residues. Germline values: CDR1 SEHNR, CDR2 FQNEAQ (reference sequence). V was trimmed by 4 bases and J by 5 bases, leaving 9 bases between them. Written as DNA, the CDR3 is TGTGCCAGCAGCTCCTCAGGTCGAAACACCATATATTTT. Translated, it gives CASSSSGRNTIYF.

For this clone: In the same sample, other DNA sequences code for this CDR3. The rearrangement uses TRBV5-4 and TRBJ1-2; D is possibly TRBD1 (5 bases). V lost 4 bases and J lost 2, with 9 bases in between. The CDR3 contains 13 residues. Looked up from germline, CDR1 is SGHNT and CDR2 is YYREEE (reference sequence). The DNA for the CDR3 is TGTGCCAGCAGCCCAGACAGAAACTATGGCTACACCTTC. It encodes CASSPDRNYGYTF.

This clone was observed a handful of times. The chain combines TRBV6-1 with TRBJ1-4; 8 positions match TRBD1. The V gene end was trimmed by 1 base and the J gene end by 5 bases; junction bases not matched to a gene: 6. Germline lookup yields CDR1 MNHNS and CDR2 SASEGT. This CDR3 spans 16 amino acids. The CDR3 region is CASSEGGGQGNEKLFF. In nucleotides, the CDR3 is TGTGCCAGCAGTGAAGGAGGAGGACAGGGAAATGAAAAACTGTTTTTT.

The chain couples TRBV7-9 to TRBJ1-4, with 10 bases lining up with TRBD1. The CDR3 sequence is 15 residues long. CDR1 and CDR2 (germline): SEHNR, FQNEAQ (reference sequence). The J segment lost 7 bases and the V segment lost 5 bases, leaving 7 bases of the junction unmatched. CDR3 in amino acids: CASSPRDRGTEKLFF. The DNA for the CDR3 is TGTGCCAGCAGCCCCCGGGACAGGGGTACTGAAAAACTGTTTTTT.

The CDR3 bases are TGTGCCAGCAGCTTAGATGGACTAGTACCTTTCCAGTACTTC. Its translation: CASSLDGLVPFQYF. The V gene is TRBV7-2, the J gene TRBJ2-4; the match to TRBD2 covers 7 bases. The V gene end was trimmed by 1 base and the J gene end by 13 bases; junction bases not matched to a gene: 10. The germline CDR1 and CDR2 sequences are SGHTA and FQGNSA. The CDR3 is made up of 14 amino acids.

This clone has a single count. This chain links TRBV5-1 with TRBJ2-5; D not certain. Germline V CDR1 and CDR2: SGHRS, YFSETQ. Trimming stripped 0 bases from V and 8 bases from J, with 8 bases between. This CDR3 comprises 12 residues. The CDR3 here is CASSLEIATQYF. CDR3 DNA: TGCGCCAGCAGCTTGGAAATAGCTACCCAGTACTTC.

This clone was seen once. V is TRBV5-6 and J is TRBJ1-6; 8 bases agree with TRBD1. Germline V gene lookup returns CDR1 SGHDT and CDR2 YYEEEE. The CDR3 runs 17 residues. V gave up 0 bases and J gave up 3 bases; unmatched junction bases: 5. For the CDR3, the DNA is TGTGCCAGCAGCTTGGGGACAGGGTATTACTATAATTCACCCCTCCACTTT. Its translation is CASSLGTGYYYNSPLHF.

This chain joins TRBV7-2 and TRBJ2-1; 10 positions agree with TRBD2. CDR1 and CDR2 from the germline V gene are SGHTA and FQGNSA. V lost 7 bases and J lost 7; bases outside the gene matches: 10. CDR3 size: 15 residues. CDR3 protein: CASINLAGAINEQFF. The CDR3 nucleotides read TGTGCCAGCATCAATCTAGCGGGGGCTATTAATGAGCAGTTCTTC.

This sequence joins TRBV7-3 and TRBJ2-3; D uncertain. The germline V gene has CDR1 SGHTA and CDR2 FQGTGA. The CDR3 contains 14 residues. V was clipped by 1 base and J by 5 bases, with 10 bases between them. CDR3: CASSLMPAEDTQYF. The CDR3 nucleotides read TGTGCCAGCAGCTTAATGCCGGCGGAAGATACGCAGTATTTT.

This clone was observed a few times. The V call is TRBV2, the J call TRBJ1-1; TRBD1 agrees at 7 bases. The V segment lost 7 bases and the J segment 0 bases; nucleotides outside the gene matches: 5. Germline V gene lookup returns CDR1 SNHLY and CDR2 FYNNEI. This CDR3 is built from 14 residues. CDR3 nucleotides: TGTGCCAGCACCCTTGGACAGGTGAACACTGAAGCTTTCTTT. Translating it yields CASTLGQVNTEAFF.

This clone occurred once. The V call is TRBV2, the J call TRBJ1-1; D may be TRBD1 (5 bases). Trimming stripped 7 bases from V and 4 bases from J, with 13 bases between. The CDR3 totals 13 residues. The germline CDR1 and CDR2 sequences are SNHLY and FYNNEI. This CDR3 reads CASKEPDSTEAFF. DNA for the CDR3: TGTGCCAGCAAGGAGCCCGACAGCACTGAAGCTTTCTTT.